This is a list of T cell receptor beta chains from one sample in a study of OX40 agonist ivuxolimab in advanced cancers. Clones were sequenced by immunoSEQ multiplex PCR, and TCRdb holds only the in-frame ones, with some missing. This table holds around 34,000 clones, more than 70% found once. The sample in question was CD4+ or CD8+ T cells sorted from blood, obtained in a trial of the OX40 agonist ivuxolimab. Receptors originate from an adult with an advanced solid tumor such as melanoma, head and neck, liver or kidney cancer. Each CDR3 is given with its conserved first and last residue. Some rows have no size entry. The others give once, few or many, or a class for an expanded clone.

clone_size cdr3_length v_call cdr3_aa
- 14 TRBV6-5 CASSLSPRYNEQFF
- 14 TRBV29-1 CSVVGDAGANVLTF
few 13 TRBV30 CAWSRGEAFEQYF
- 13 TRBV25-1 CASTAWGSTEAFF
- 19 TRBV28 CASYSTFGTSPIKGDTQYF
once 13 TRBV27 CASSLWGNEKLFF
- 14 TRBV7-8 CASSLERTNEKLFF
- 13 TRBV10-3 CAIVTRPNTEAFF
once 14 TRBV10-3 CAISDERNTDTQYF
- 15 TRBV7-8 CASRWTEGYTDTQYF
once 15 TRBV6-1 CASSIDRFHSYEQYF
- 14 TRBV21-1 CASSKVGSTDTQYF
- 11 TRBV19 CASSMGTNVDF
once 15 TRBV5-4 CASSPGQGAPYEQYF
- 15 TRBV5-1 CASSLAAQGGTEAFF
- 13 TRBV7-9 CASSSAGAYEQYF
- 15 TRBV15 CATSPLGSSYNEQFF
- 15 TRBV21-1 CASSKKDRTGPDQYF
- 16 TRBV4-1 CASSQDRAASGYEQYF
few 14 TRBV11-2 CASSTPGLGDTIYF
medium-sized 13 TRBV6-1 CASSEGYAYEQYF
- 14 TRBV4-1 CASSADVSNQPQHF
- 14 TRBV6-5 CASKGAAGYNEQFF
- 16 TRBV7-9 CASSHRTSIQNNEQFF
- 17 TRBV14 CASSQERVLALTDTQYF
- 17 TRBV4-1 CASSQEIGLADQETQYF
- 15 TRBV7-9 CASSQGLAGTYEQYF
- 17 TRBV28 CASSYGTSGRWHNEQFF
once 15 TRBV11-2 CASSLDFSSTDEQFF
- 15 TRBV19 CASTRSSGGANEQFF
- 15 TRBV19 CASSIERGLVQPQHF
medium-sized 16 TRBV19 CASSITLGSSVYGYTF
- 13 TRBV11-2 CASSSGLVDEQFF
- 12 TRBV29-1 CSVPYGGEGYTF
- 17 TRBV5-4 CASSLVGGQPSYNEQFF
- 17 TRBV5-4 CASSLVASGVEGYEQYF
- 15 TRBV6-6 CASSYDAGGRNEQFF
- 14 TRBV19 CASSNQGVNQPQHF
- 16 TRBV7-9 CASSPGGAETDEKLFF
- 14 TRBV10-3 CAISESGTMTEAFF
- 14 TRBV30 CAWSPTSTGEKLFF
- 14 TRBV7-9 CASSPTEENYGYTF